This T cell receptor (beta chain) was recovered during a study of T cell responses to AZD1222 COVID-19 vaccine. Background on the study: Investigators merged groups given second doses at roughly 4 or roughly 12 weeks.

Libraries were prepared by immunoSEQ multiplex PCR; TCRdb keeps only in-frame clonotypes and omits some of them. The top ten clones hold 4.5% of a sample with roughly 110,000 clones, 90% to 95% of them seen once. This receptor was obtained from an adult in good health. Sequenced material: peripheral blood, taken on day 0 of AZD1222 vaccination.

This CDR3 is CASSLKGHVFSPLHF. CDR3 nucleotide sequence: TGTGCCAGCAGCTTAAAAGGCCATGTTTTCTCACCCCTCCACTTT. V gene TRBV7-3 combines with J gene TRBJ1-6, with unresolved D. The CDR3 has 15 amino acids. The germline V gene encodes CDR1 SGHTA and CDR2 FQGTGA. Trimming cost V 1 base and J 10 bases, with 14 bases left between them.